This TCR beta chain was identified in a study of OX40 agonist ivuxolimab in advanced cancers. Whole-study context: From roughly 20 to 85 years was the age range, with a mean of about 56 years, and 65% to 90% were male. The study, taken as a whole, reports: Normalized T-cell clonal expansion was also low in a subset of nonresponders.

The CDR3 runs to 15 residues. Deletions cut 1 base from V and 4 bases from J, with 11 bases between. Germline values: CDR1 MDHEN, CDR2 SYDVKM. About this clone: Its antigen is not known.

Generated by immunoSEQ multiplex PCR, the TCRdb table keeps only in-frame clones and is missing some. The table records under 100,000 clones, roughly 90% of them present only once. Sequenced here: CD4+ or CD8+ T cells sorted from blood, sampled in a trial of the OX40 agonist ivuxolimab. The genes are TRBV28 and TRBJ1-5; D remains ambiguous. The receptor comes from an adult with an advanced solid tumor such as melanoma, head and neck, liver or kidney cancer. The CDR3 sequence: CASSLSVAGNQPQHF. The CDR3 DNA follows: TGTGCCAGCAGTTTATCGGTTGCCGGGAATCAGCCCCAGCATTTT.